This TCR beta chain came from a study of Ad26.COV2.S vaccination and SARS-CoV-2 variants. The table came from immunoSEQ multiplex PCR; TCRdb's copy has only in-frame clones and leaves some out. Of about 350,000 clones in the sample, around 89% were seen once. Of note for this clone: Its specificity is unknown.

Study findings and constraints: Ad26.COV2.S recipients had broader spike-specific TCRs (P = 0.0014). Comparability of non-spike TCR breadth was observed across vaccine and placebo recipients.

Treatment in this sample: over 15 received Ad26.COV2.S at low or high dose, single or two shots; 5 received placebo; per-sample allocation not given. Sampling took place 63 days after the first vaccine or placebo injection. A Boston adult aged 18-55 years was the donor. Spike of the Wuhan-strain SARS-CoV-2 was expressed by an Ad26 vector, which formed the vaccine. The sequence was collected from a person aged 18-60 years who received the Ad26.COV2.S COVID-19 vaccine or a placebo. Sequences were derived from peripheral blood, sampled in a trial of Ad26.COV2.S vaccine versus placebo.

The chain's CDR3 is CASTRGEGNQPQHF. As DNA, the CDR3 is TGTGCCAGCACTCGAGGGGAGGGCAATCAGCCCCAGCATTTT. The rearrangement joins TRBV11-2 to TRBJ1-5; weak D call: TRBD1 (5 bases). This CDR3 is 14 amino acids long. CDR1 and CDR2 (germline): SGHAT, FQNNGV. Trimming removed 7 bases at V and 2 bases at J, with 12 bases between.